The present entry profiles one TCR beta chain with its context. Sequencing used immunoSEQ multiplex PCR; TCRdb keeps in-frame clones, though not all of them. The profile shows around 80,000 clones, 75% to 95% of them singletons. The data are from a study of technical replicates of blood from several donors. This TCR derives from a human donor in good health. Sequencing used T cells isolated from PBMCs.

The CDR3 DNA reads as TGTGCCAGCAGCCCACGAGAGGTTCCCTACAATGAGCAGTTCTTC. Translated, it gives CASSPREVPYNEQFF. This chain connects TRBV9 to TRBJ2-1; D ambiguous. Germline CDR1 SGDLS, CDR2 YYNGEE. The CDR3 sequence is 15 residues long. Trimming pared 4 bases from V and 2 bases from J, leaving 13 bases between.